This TCR beta chain was recovered during a study of T cells in Graves' hyperthyroidism and ophthalmopathy. Study-wide points: Most expanded thyroid clonotypes above 0.001 recurred in blood.

Of note for this clonotype: Antigen specificity is unknown.

RNA transcripts were the template for amplifying TCR beta CDR3 regions. Primed by the HTBI set, a first-round RT-PCR was run on the TCR CDR3. TCRdb reprocessed the multiplex PCR reads via MiXCR and lists one record per CDR3 protein. The sample yields about 250,000 distinct CDR3 sequences, about 25% seen once. Investigators excluded patients with uncontrolled infection, other autoimmune disease, pregnancy or lactation. CDR1 is MNHEY and CDR2 is SVGEGT in the germline V gene. The CDR3 extends over 12 amino acids. Trimming stripped 9 bases from V and 2 bases from J, with 10 bases between. The sample consisted of blood. The chain uses TRBV6-2 or TRBV6-3 and TRBJ2-5; no clear D gene. This clonotype originated in a woman between 40 and 50 years old with Graves' ophthalmopathy. Here the CDR3 DNA reads TGTGCCAGATCAATCCCACAAGAGACCCAGTACTTC. This codes for CARSIPQETQYF.